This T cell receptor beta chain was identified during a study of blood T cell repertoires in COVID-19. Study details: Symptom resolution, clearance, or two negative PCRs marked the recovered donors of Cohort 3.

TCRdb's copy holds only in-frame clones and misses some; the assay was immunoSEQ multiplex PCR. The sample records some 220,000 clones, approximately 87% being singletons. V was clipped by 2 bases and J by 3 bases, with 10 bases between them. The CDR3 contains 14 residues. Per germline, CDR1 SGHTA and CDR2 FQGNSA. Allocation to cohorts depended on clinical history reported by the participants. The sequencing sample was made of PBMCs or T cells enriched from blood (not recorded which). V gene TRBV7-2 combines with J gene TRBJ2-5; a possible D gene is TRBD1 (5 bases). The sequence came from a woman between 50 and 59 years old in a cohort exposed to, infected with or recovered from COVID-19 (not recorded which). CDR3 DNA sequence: TGTGCCAGCAGCTTAAACGCAGGGAAAGAGACCCAGTACTTC. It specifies CASSLNAGKETQYF.